This T cell receptor beta chain came from a study of blood T cell repertoires in COVID-19. Study details: Acute and convalescent COVID-19 samples came from the United States, Italy and Spain.

Methods used by the authors: Amplification of reference gene primers was used by the study to estimate nucleated cell counts. Sequencing used immunoSEQ multiplex PCR; TCRdb keeps in-frame clones, though not all of them. D and trimming come from the DNA, and the V and J calls and clone size come from that table. The sample holds fewer than 90,000 clones, 88% seen once. CDR1 LGHDT and CDR2 YNNKEL come from the germline V gene (reference sequence). The CDR3 extends over 18 amino acids. After removal of 1 base from V and 2 bases from J, the junction contained 3 bases not matched to a gene. This chain uses TRBV3-1 (or the pseudogene TRBV3-2) with TRBJ2-6; 12 nucleotides match TRBD1. The sequence derives from a man in his 70s with acute or convalescent COVID-19. The specimen sequenced was peripheral blood. The CDR3 sequence is CASSQGGQGAPGANVLTF. The CDR3 DNA is TGTGCCAGCAGCCAAGGGGGACAGGGGGCTCCTGGGGCCAACGTCCTGACTTTC.